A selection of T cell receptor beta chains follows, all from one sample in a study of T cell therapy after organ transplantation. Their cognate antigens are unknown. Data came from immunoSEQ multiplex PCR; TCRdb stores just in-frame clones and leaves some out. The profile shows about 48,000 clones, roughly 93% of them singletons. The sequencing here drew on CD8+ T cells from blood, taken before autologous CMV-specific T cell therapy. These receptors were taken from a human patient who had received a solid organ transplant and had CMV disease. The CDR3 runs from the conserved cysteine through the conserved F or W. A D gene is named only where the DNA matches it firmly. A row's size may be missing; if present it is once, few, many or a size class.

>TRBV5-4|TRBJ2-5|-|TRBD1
TGTGCCAGCAGCTACAGGGGTCTTGAAGAGACCCAGTACTTC
CASSYRGLEETQYF
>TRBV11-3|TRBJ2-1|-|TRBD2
TGTGCCAGCAGCTTAAATCCCGGACTAGCGGGAGAGGCCGAGCAGTTCTTC
CASSLNPGLAGEAEQFF
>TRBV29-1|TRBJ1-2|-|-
TGCAGCGTTGAAGGGCGGGGGTCTTATGGCTACACCTTC
CSVEGRGSYGYTF
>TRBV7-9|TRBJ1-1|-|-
TGTGCCAGCGGCCCGGACAGAGGCACTGAAGCTTTCTTT
CASGPDRGTEAFF
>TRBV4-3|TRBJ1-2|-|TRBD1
TGCGCCAGCAGCCAAGCTCTGGACAGGGCCTATGGCTACACCTTC
CASSQALDRAYGYTF
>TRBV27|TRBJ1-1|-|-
TGTGCCAGCAGTGAGACCGGGACGACGGAGGTAGAAGCTTTCTTT
CASSETGTTEVEAFF
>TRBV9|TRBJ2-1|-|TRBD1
TGTGCCAGCAGCGATATGGGACAGGGGGCGGTTGAGCAGTTCTTC
CASSDMGQGAVEQFF
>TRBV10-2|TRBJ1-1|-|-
TGCGCCACCAGAGGCACTGAAGCTTTCTTT
CATRGTEAFF
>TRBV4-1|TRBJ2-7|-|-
TGCGCCAGCAGCCAAGAAAGCAGGGTTTACGAGCAGTACTTC
CASSQESRVYEQYF
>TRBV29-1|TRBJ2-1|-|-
TGCAGCGTTGAAAGCGACAGCGAACCCGTCTCCTACAATGAGCAGTTCTTC
CSVESDSEPVSYNEQFF
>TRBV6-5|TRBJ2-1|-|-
TGTGCCAGCAGTTCGTATGCTGGGATCTCCTACAATGAGCAGTTCTTC
CASSSYAGISYNEQFF
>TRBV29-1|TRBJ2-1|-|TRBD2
TGCAGCGTTGCCTTTTGGACGACTTTGTCCGGGGGGGGTCTATACAATGAGCAGTTCTTC
CSVAFWTTLSGGGLYNEQFF
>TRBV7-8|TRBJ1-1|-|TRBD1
TGTGCCAGCAGCTTCAGGGACAGGATGGAGAACACTGAAGCTTTCTTT
CASSFRDRMENTEAFF
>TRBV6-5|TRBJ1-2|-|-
TGTGCCAGCAGTGCACCGGGGCAGGCGGGATATGGCTACACCTTC
CASSAPGQAGYGYTF
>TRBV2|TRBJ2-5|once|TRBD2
TGTGCCAGCAGTTTCACTAGCGGGGCCATAAAAGAGACCCAGTACTTC
CASSFTSGAIKETQYF
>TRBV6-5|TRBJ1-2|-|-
TGTGCCAGCAGTTACTCACGGGGACCTAACTATGGCTACACCTTC
CASSYSRGPNYGYTF
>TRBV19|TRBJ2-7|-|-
TGTGCCAGTAGTATGACCCTCACAGGGTGGTACGAGCAGTACTTC
CASSMTLTGWYEQYF
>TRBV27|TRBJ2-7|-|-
TGTGCCAGCAGTCCCCGGTCAGAGCCCTACGAGCAGTACTTC
CASSPRSEPYEQYF
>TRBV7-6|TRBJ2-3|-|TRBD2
TGTGCCAGCAGCCTAATAGCGGGAGGGACAAATACGCAGTATTTT
CASSLIAGGTNTQYF
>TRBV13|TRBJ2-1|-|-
TGTGCCAGCAGCTGGAGGACGATCAATGAGCAGTTCTTC
CASSWRTINEQFF
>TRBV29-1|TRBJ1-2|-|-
TGCAGCGTTGAAGACAGGGTAGACTATGGCTACACCTTC
CSVEDRVDYGYTF
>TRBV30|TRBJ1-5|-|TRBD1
TGTGCCTGGAGCGGAACAGGGGGCTTGCAGCCCCAGCATTTT
CAWSGTGGLQPQHF
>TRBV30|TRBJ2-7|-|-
TGTGCCTGGAATGTTGGGGGGGCTGGCTACGAGCAGTACTTC
CAWNVGGAGYEQYF
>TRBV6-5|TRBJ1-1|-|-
TGTGCCAGCAGCCCGCCGTCAGGGACCGCTGAAGCTTTCTTT
CASSPPSGTAEAFF
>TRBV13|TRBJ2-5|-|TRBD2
TGTGCCAGCAGCTTAGGCCTTGGGACTAGCGGGGCCCAAGAGACCCAGTACTTC
CASSLGLGTSGAQETQYF
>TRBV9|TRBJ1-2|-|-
TGTGCCAGCAGCGCGGTGGGGGGCAACTATGGCTACACCTTC
CASSAVGGNYGYTF
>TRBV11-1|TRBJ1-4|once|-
TGTGCCAGCAGCTTAGCGCCCGACGGGTATGAAAAACTGTTTTTT
CASSLAPDGYEKLFF
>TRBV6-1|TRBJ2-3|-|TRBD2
TGTGCCAGCAGTGAAGCAGCGGGGGGGCCAGATACGCAGTATTTT
CASSEAAGGPDTQYF
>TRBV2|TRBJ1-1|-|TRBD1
TGTGCCAGCAGTCCTCGACAGGGATCGAACACTGAAGCTTTCTTT
CASSPRQGSNTEAFF
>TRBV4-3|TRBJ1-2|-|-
TGCGCCAGCAGCCCGTCCTCCAGACCAGTACTCTATGGCTACACCTTC
CASSPSSRPVLYGYTF
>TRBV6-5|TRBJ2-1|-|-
TGTGCCAGCAGTTACGGCGCGGACGGCTCCTACAATGAGCAGTTCTTC
CASSYGADGSYNEQFF
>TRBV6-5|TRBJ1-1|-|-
TGTGCCAGCAGTTACGGAGGAACTGAAGCTTTCTTT
CASSYGGTEAFF
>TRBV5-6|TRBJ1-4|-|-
TGTGCCAGCAGCGAACAGGCTCGTGAAAAACTGTTTTTT
CASSEQAREKLFF
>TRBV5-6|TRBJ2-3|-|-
TGTGCCAGCAGGTCCGGGACATTGGTGGATACGCAGTATTTT
CASRSGTLVDTQYF
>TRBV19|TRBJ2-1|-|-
TGTGCCAGTAGTATAGATCGTGAGGGAATTCCCTACAATGAGCAGTTCTTC
CASSIDREGIPYNEQFF
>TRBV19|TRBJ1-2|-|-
TGTGCCAGTAGTATCTTCGCCTTGGACAGTAACTATGGCTACACCTTC
CASSIFALDSNYGYTF
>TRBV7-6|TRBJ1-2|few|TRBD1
TGTGCCAGCACCCCCGACAGGGGGGAGGGCTATGGCTACACCTTC
CASTPDRGEGYGYTF
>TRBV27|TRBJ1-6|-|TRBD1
TGTGCCAGCAGTTCCGGGGACAGGGCATATAATTCACCCCTCCACTTT
CASSSGDRAYNSPLHF
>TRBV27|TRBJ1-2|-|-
TGTGCCAGCAGTTCCTCCGGGACGGAACACCACTATGGCTACACCTTC
CASSSSGTEHHYGYTF
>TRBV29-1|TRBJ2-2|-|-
TGCAGCGCCCGCCGAGGCACCGGGGAGCTGTTTTTT
CSARRGTGELFF
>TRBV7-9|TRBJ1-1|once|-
TGTGCCAGCAGCTTCGCGGACGGAACTACTGAAGCTTTCTTT
CASSFADGTTEAFF
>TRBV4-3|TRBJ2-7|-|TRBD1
TGCGCCAGCAGCCCGGGACAGGGCGAGATGTTGTACGAGCAGTACTTC
CASSPGQGEMLYEQYF
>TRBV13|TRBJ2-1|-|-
TGTGCCAGCAGCTTGACAGATTCCTACAATGAGCAGTTCTTC
CASSLTDSYNEQFF
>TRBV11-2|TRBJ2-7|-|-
TGTGCCAGCAGCTTAGATCTGTCTGTCAGCTCGTCCTACGAGCAGTACTTC
CASSLDLSVSSSYEQYF
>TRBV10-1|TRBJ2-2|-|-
TGCGCCAGCAGTGACAGGCTAGCGTGGGCCGGGGAGCTGTTTTTT
CASSDRLAWAGELFF
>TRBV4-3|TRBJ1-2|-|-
TGCGCCAGCAGCCAACGGACAGCTAACTATGGCTACACCTTC
CASSQRTANYGYTF